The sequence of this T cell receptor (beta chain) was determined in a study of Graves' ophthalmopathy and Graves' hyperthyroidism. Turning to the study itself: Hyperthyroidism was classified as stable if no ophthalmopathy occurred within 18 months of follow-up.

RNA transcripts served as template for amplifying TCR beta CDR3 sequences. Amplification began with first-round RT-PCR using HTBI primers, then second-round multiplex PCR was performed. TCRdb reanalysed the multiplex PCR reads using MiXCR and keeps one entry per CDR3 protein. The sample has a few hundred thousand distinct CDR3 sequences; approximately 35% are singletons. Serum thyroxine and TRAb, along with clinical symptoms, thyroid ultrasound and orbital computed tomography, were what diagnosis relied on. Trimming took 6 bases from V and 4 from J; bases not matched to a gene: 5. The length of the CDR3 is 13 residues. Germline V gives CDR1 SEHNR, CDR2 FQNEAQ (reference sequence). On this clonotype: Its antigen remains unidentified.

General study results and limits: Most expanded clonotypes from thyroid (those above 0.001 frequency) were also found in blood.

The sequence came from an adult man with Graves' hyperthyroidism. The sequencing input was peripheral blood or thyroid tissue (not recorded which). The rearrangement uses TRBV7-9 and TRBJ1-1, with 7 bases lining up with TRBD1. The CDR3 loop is CASRARDSTEAFF. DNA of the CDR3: TGTGCCAGCAGGGCCCGGGACAGCACTGAAGCTTTCTTT.